The TCR beta chain described here comes from a study of shared clonotypes between healthy human individuals. Study in general: Used for every donor were three CD4 naive, three CD4 memory, two CD8 naive and one CD8 memory plate.

The CDR3 sequence is 12 residues long. Trimming removed 3 bases at V and 7 bases at J, with 6 bases between. Germline V lookup: CDR1 SEHNR, CDR2 FQNEAQ (reference sequence). Broader study findings: Collection of samples was limited to blood; tissue repertoires likely differ.

The donor cohort consisted entirely of Caucasian adults residing in Nashville, Tennessee. The deep-level immunoSEQ assay was used. Libraries were prepared by immunoSEQ multiplex PCR; TCRdb keeps only in-frame clonotypes and omits some of them. The sample lists about 1.4 million clones, around 95% occurring once. Notes on this clone: Its antigen is unknown.

The clonotype comes from a man aged 25 to 40 in good health. This chain uses TRBV7-9 with TRBJ1-4, with D unresolved. Sequenced: naive CD4+ T cells sorted from blood. Subset denoted: CD45RA+ positively selected. The CDR3 DNA is TGTGCCAGCAGCTTCTCAGGTGAAAAACTGTTTTTT. Encoded protein: CASSFSGEKLFF.